These 23 T cell receptor beta chains were sequenced from one sample in a study of T cells in Graves' hyperthyroidism and ophthalmopathy. The CDR3 regions of TCR beta were amplified from RNA transcripts. Primed by the HTBI set, a first-round RT-PCR was run on the TCR CDR3. Each CDR3 protein gets one entry after TCRdb re-called the multiplex PCR reads with MiXCR. The sample has 350,000 or so distinct CDR3 sequences, over 15% seen once. The specimen was blood. Receptors were obtained from a woman aged 45-65 years with Graves' hyperthyroidism.

A remark on this clonotype: This sequence may be a read error, since a much larger clone differs from it by one base. V is TRBV7-2 and J is TRBJ2-5; 9 positions match TRBD2. The CDR3 runs 16 residues. The germline V gene encodes CDR1 SGHTA and CDR2 FQGNSA. CDR3 coding DNA: TGTGCCAGCAGCTTCGCGGGAGGGCCTTGGCAAGAGACCCTGTACTTC. Protein sequence: CASSFAGGPWQETLYF.

A few counts support this clonotype. The chain is built from TRBV4-1 and TRBJ2-7, with TRBD2 matching over 10 bases. J was trimmed by 4 bases and V by 5 bases; bases with no gene match: 2. CDR1 MGHRA and CDR2 YSYEKL come from the germline V gene. The CDR3 covers 13 residues. DNA of the CDR3: TGCGCCAGCAGCGCTAGCGGGGGATACGAGCAGTACTTC. It specifies CASSASGGYEQYF.

This chain joins TRBV30 and TRBJ2-7, with TRBD1 identical over 11 bases. V was clipped by 3 bases and J by 4 bases; unmatched bases: 5. The CDR3 sequence is 14 residues long. Germline CDR1 reads GTSNPN; CDR2 reads SVGIG (reference sequence). CDR3 nucleotides: TGTGCCTGGAGCCGGGACAGGGGGTCATACGAGCAGTACTTC. Translating gives CAWSRDRGSYEQYF.

This clonotype has at least ten counts. CDR3 in DNA: TGTGCCAGCAGGCTTGTTTCCTTAAGCGAGACCCAGTACTTC. Amino acid sequence: CASRLVSLSETQYF. This chain uses TRBV27 with TRBJ2-5, with no clear D. V was clipped by 6 bases and J by 5 bases, with 16 bases between them. This CDR3 spans 14 amino acids. The germline gives CDR1 MNHEY, CDR2 SMNVEV (reference sequence).

The table lists this clonotype with a few counts. The gene calls are TRBV2 and TRBJ2-2; D is uncertain. This CDR3 contains 16 residues. Germline V gene data show CDR1 as SNHLY and CDR2 as FYNNEI. Trimming removed 1 base at V and 3 bases at J, with 12 bases between. The CDR3 region has the DNA TGTGCCAGCAGTGAAGTCGCCCACCATGACACCGGGGAGCTGTTTTTT. This encodes CASSEVAHHDTGELFF.

Only a few counts were recorded for this clonotype. The chain is built from TRBV11-2 and TRBJ1-1; TRBD1 is a possible D gene (5 bases). The ends were cut back, 1 base at V and 11 bases at J, with 14 bases in the middle. Germline CDR1 is SGHAT and CDR2 is FQNNGV. The CDR3 runs to 13 residues. CDR3 nucleotide sequence: TGTGCCAGCAGCTTAGGGGACGGCTGGGGCGCTTTCTTT. Protein product: CASSLGDGWGAFF.

This clonotype has at least ten counts. V is TRBV13 and J is TRBJ2-3, with TRBD2 matching over 10 bases. The CDR3 runs to 15 residues. Germline trimming cut 5 bases from V and 0 bases from J; bases unmatched to any gene: 2. Germline-derived CDR1 and CDR2 are PRHDT and FYEKMQ (reference sequence). DNA for the CDR3: TGTGCCAGCAGCCCGACTAGCGGGAGCACAGATACGCAGTATTTT. It codes for CASSPTSGSTDTQYF.

There are a few counts of this clonotype. The V gene is TRBV2, the J gene TRBJ1-2, with D perhaps matching TRBD1 (5 bases). This CDR3 contains 11 residues. The germline V gene has CDR1 SNHLY and CDR2 FYNNEI. V lost 11 bases and J 3 bases, leaving 10 bases between the germline ends. This CDR3 is CAEGRDYGYTF. For the CDR3, the DNA is TGTGCCGAGGGGAGAGACTATGGCTACACCTTC. Filled out from reference TRBV2 and TRBJ1-2, the complete variable domain reads EPEVTQTPSHQVTQMGQEVILRCVPISNHLYFYWYRQILGQKVEFLVSFYNNEISEKSEIFDDQFSVERPDGSNFTLKIRSTKLEDSAMYFCAEGRDYGYTFGSGTRLTVV.

The chain is built from TRBV6-2 or TRBV6-3 and TRBJ2-7, with TRBD2 matching 11 bases. The CDR3 has 14 amino acids. The junction had 4 bases not matched to a gene; V was cut back by 5 bases and J by 4 bases. Germline lookup yields CDR1 MNHEY and CDR2 SVGEGT. The CDR3 region is CASSDGTSGYEQYF. The CDR3 coding sequence is TGTGCCAGCAGTGACGGGACTAGCGGTTACGAGCAGTACTTC.

This sequence joins TRBV20-1 and TRBJ2-7, with TRBD2 matching over 7 bases. The CDR3 spans 13 residues. The germline gives CDR1 DFQATT, CDR2 SNEGSKA (reference sequence). Losses at the gene ends were 1 base for V and 6 bases for J; bases not matched to a gene: 6. The CDR3 spells CSARGEGRGEQYF. The DNA of the CDR3 is TGCAGTGCTAGAGGGGAGGGGAGGGGCGAGCAGTACTTC.

CDR3 sequence reads: CASSMTGNYGYTF. Here the CDR3 DNA reads TGTGCCAGCAGTATGACGGGGAACTATGGCTACACCTTC. The chain combines TRBV2 with TRBJ1-2; D remains unclear. The CDR3 loop spans 13 amino acids. V dropped 5 bases and J dropped 2 bases, with 9 bases sitting between them. Germline-derived CDR1 and CDR2 are SNHLY and FYNNEI.

This clonotype was observed many times. The V and J genes are TRBV28 and TRBJ2-7; 8 nucleotides match TRBD1. V trimming: 5 bases; J trimming: 2 bases; junction bases outside the gene matches: 5. This CDR3 has 14 amino acids. From germline, CDR1 is MDHEN and CDR2 SYDVKM. The CDR3 loop is CASSPGQETYEQYF. CDR3 DNA: TGTGCCAGCAGTCCGGGACAGGAGACCTACGAGCAGTACTTC.

There are many counts of this clonotype. The J gene is TRBJ1-1, the V gene TRBV28, with a weak D call TRBD1 (5 bases). Trimming took 1 base from V and 6 from J, leaving 18 bases between them. The CDR3 runs to 16 residues. The V gene's germline CDR1 is MDHEN and CDR2 SYDVKM. CDR3 sequence (DNA): TGTGCCAGCAGTTTATTGGGCCAGGGAAACTCTGCTGAAGCTTTCTTT. Protein sequence: CASSLLGQGNSAEAFF.

Points on this clonotype: A much larger clone lies one base from this, so it may be a read error. This rearrangement joins TRBV9 to TRBJ2-2; 7 bases agree with TRBD2. The CDR3 spans 16 residues. CDR1 and CDR2 from the germline V gene are SGDLS and YYNGEE. CDR3 residues: CASRGGGGGNAGEPFF. As DNA, the CDR3 is TGTGCCAGCAGGGGGGGGGGAGGAGGTAACGCCGGGGAGCCGTTTTTT.

This clonotype was detected many times. The CDR3 DNA follows: TGTGCCAGCAGTACTGGCGGCAGGGAAGAAGGCTACACCTTC. This codes for CASSTGGREEGYTF. The rearrangement uses TRBV6-1 and TRBJ1-2; possible D gene TRBD1, 5 bases. Germline CDR1 is MNHNS and CDR2 is SASEGT. The CDR3 has 14 residues. The V gene lost 5 bases and the J gene lost 8 bases, with 18 bases spanning the gap.

This clonotype was recorded a few times. The chain has TRBV29-1 and TRBJ1-2; the match to TRBD1 covers 8 bases. The CDR3 consists of 15 residues. Germline V gene lookup returns CDR1 SQVTM and CDR2 ANQGSEA. The V segment lost 6 bases and the J segment 0 bases; nucleotides outside the gene matches: 9. CDR3 in DNA: TGCAGCGTCGGGGGACAGGTCGATACTAACTATGGCTACACCTTC. Its protein is CSVGGQVDTNYGYTF.

This clonotype came up a few times. The chain recombines TRBV7-9 with TRBJ2-7; either TRBD1 or TRBD2 may supply D (6 bases each). The V gene lost 3 bases and the J gene lost 2 bases, with 14 bases spanning the gap. The CDR3 totals 15 residues. CDR1 is SEHNR, CDR2 FQNEAQ, per germline (reference sequence). CDR3 bases: TGTGCCAGCAGCTTGGGGGGCCTAGCAACCTACGAGCAGTACTTC. The encoded protein is CASSLGGLATYEQYF.

This chain joins TRBV4-1 and TRBJ2-6; possibly TRBD1 for D (5 bases). Deletions cut 4 bases from V and 0 bases from J, with 16 bases between. This CDR3 has 18 amino acids. Looked up from germline, CDR1 is MGHRA and CDR2 is YSYEKL. Here the CDR3 reads CASSPTEGAGSGANVLTF. For the CDR3, the DNA is TGCGCCAGCAGCCCCACGGAAGGGGCCGGCTCTGGGGCCAACGTCCTGACTTTC.

The chain carries TRBV3-1 and TRBJ1-4; 7 bases match TRBD1. CDR3 size: 14 residues. Unmatched junction bases numbered 9, after V lost 6 bases and J lost 8 bases. Germline V CDR1 and CDR2: LGHDT, YNNKEL (reference sequence). In DNA, the CDR3 is TGTGCCAGCAGTTACAGCAGGGGGATAGAAAAACTGTTTTTT. This translates into CASSYSRGIEKLFF.

This clonotype was counted ten times or more. This chain links TRBV2 with TRBJ2-7; 7 bases are a match to TRBD1. Per the germline V gene, CDR1 is SNHLY and CDR2 is FYNNEI. The junction had 6 bases not matched to a gene; V was cut back by 3 bases and J by 4 bases. There are 14 residues in the CDR3. The CDR3 bases are TGTGCCAGCAGTGAGAGCAGGGGGTCTTACGAGCAGTACGTC. Translating gives CASSESRGSYEQYV.

Many counts were recorded for this clonotype. This chain joins TRBV28 and TRBJ2-7; 10 bases are a match to TRBD2. The germline gives CDR1 MDHEN, CDR2 SYDVKM. Trimming cost V 1 base and J 1 base; bases outside gene matches: 1. CDR3 length: 15 amino acids. CDR3 protein: CASSLSSGGSYEQYF. The DNA of the CDR3 is TGTGCCAGCAGTTTATCTAGCGGGGGTTCCTACGAGCAGTACTTC.

The rearrangement joins TRBV6-6 to TRBJ2-5, with D maybe TRBD1 (8 bases). CDR3 length: 16 amino acids. Germline V gene sequence: CDR1 MNHNY, CDR2 SVGAGI (reference sequence). V lost 2 bases to trimming and J lost 2 bases, with 15 bases between them. For the CDR3, the DNA is TGTGCCAGCAGTTACCCAACACAGGGGGGGCAAGAGACCCAGTACTTC. Encoded protein: CASSYPTQGGQETQYF.

This clonotype appeared once. A read error may explain this, as a much larger clone is one base away. V is TRBV3-1 and J is TRBJ2-1, with D possibly being TRBD1 or TRBD2 (5 bases each). With 1 base removed from V and 5 bases from J, the gap between germline ends came to 12 bases. Looked up from germline, CDR1 is LGHDT and CDR2 is YNNKEL (reference sequence). This CDR3 region has 15 residues. The CDR3 loop is CASSQAWGSHNEQFF. The CDR3 DNA reads as TGTGCCAGCAGCCAAGCGTGGGGGTCCCACAATGAGCAGTTCTTC.